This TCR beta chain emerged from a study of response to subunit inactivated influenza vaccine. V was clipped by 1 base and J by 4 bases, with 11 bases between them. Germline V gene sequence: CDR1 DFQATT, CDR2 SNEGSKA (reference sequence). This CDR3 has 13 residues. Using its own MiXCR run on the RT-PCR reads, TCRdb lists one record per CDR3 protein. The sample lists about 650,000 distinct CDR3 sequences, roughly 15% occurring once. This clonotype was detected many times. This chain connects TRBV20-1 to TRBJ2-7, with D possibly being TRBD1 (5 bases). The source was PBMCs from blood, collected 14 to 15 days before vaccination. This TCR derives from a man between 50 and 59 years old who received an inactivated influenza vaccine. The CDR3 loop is CSARGQFGYEQYF. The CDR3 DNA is TGCAGTGCTAGAGGACAGTTCGGTTACGAGCAGTACTTC.